One and the same sample provided the 5 T cell receptor beta chains below, sequenced in a study (dated by TCRdb to between 2015 and 2016). Libraries were made using 5' RACE. The sequencer listed for this sample is Illumina MiSeq. TCRdb trimmed public reads at Q25 via fastp, called clones via MiXCR and kept in-frame beta chains. Each record represents a unique CDR3 protein, reported with the most common genes and DNA among its rows. The sample table shows fewer than 13,000 distinct CDR3 sequences, and under 20% are seen once. The ten largest clones capture 3.5% to 4.5% of the sample. Cells that were CD4+CD25+CD127-/low were the ones isolated as Tregs. Sequencing used Tregs sorted from a lymph node. The receptors were sampled from a female donor with breast cancer.

With respect to this clonotype: A single base separates this from a much larger clone, so it may be a read error. The rearrangement links TRBV4-3 to TRBJ2-7, with 11 bases identical to TRBD2. J lost 4 bases, V lost 8 bases, and 10 bases had no gene match. The CDR3 sequence is 15 residues long. CDR1 and CDR2 (germline): LGHNA, YSLEER. The CDR3 spells CASRRTLAGVYEQYF. CDR3 DNA sequence: TGCGCCAGCCGCCGAACACTAGCGGGAGTTTACGAGCAGTACTTC.

By sample share, this clonotype is medium-sized (0.01 to 0.1%). The chain links TRBV29-1 to TRBJ2-2; 7 bases match TRBD2. CDR3 length: 16 amino acids. J was trimmed by 1 base and V by 0 bases; bases with no gene match: 5. Germline assignment: CDR1 SQVTM and CDR2 ANQGSEA. CDR3 sequence: CSVEDSGGRNTGELFF. The CDR3 coding sequence is TGCAGCGTTGAAGATTCAGGCGGGAGGAACACCGGGGAGCTGTTTTTT.

This clonotype was detected ten times or more. V usage is TRBV2 and J usage is TRBJ2-1; TRBD2 aligns across 9 bases. V shed 7 bases, J shed 9 bases, and the junction held 16 bases outside the gene matches. The CDR3 extends over 16 amino acids. Germline V gene sequence: CDR1 SNHLY, CDR2 FYNNEI. The chain's CDR3 is CASTRWRGGELSEQFF. As DNA, the CDR3 is TGTGCCAGCACCCGGTGGCGGGGGGGCGAGTTAAGTGAGCAGTTCTTC.

This clonotype was seen once. The J gene is TRBJ1-1, the V gene TRBV5-1; unclear D gene. Trimming pared 0 bases from V and 2 bases from J, leaving 14 bases between. CDR3 length equals 16 residues. Germline lookup yields CDR1 SGHRS and CDR2 YFSETQ. CDR3 bases: TGCGCCAGCAGCTTGGTACGGACCACCCAAAACACTGAAGCTTTCTTT. This gives the protein CASSLVRTTQNTEAFF.

Regarding this clonotype: Given a much more abundant clone one base away, this may be a read error. This chain joins TRBV6-2 or TRBV6-3 and TRBJ2-7, with 7 bases that match TRBD2. Germline CDR1 MNHEY, CDR2 SVGEGT. This CDR3 contains 12 residues. The CDR3 DNA reads as TGTGACAGCAGTCTAGCGGCTTTCGAGCAGTACTTC. This codes for CDSSLAAFEQYF.